The present TCR beta chain was sequenced within a study of cytomegalovirus exposure and HLA in healthy donors. The PCR contained 60 Vbeta and 13 Jbeta primers. TCRdb's table, derived via immunoSEQ multiplex PCR, lists solely in-frame clones and lacks some. The sample yields 150,000 to 200,000 clones, nearly 80% seen once. About this clone itself: Distinct nucleotide sequences in the sample also encode this CDR3.

The CDR3 spans 16 residues. Germline V gene lookup returns CDR1 SGHDN and CDR2 FVKESK. The J segment lost 5 bases and the V segment lost 3 bases, leaving 9 bases of the junction unmatched. This TCR came from a woman between 45 and 65 years old in good health and CMV-seropositive. The gene calls are TRBV14 and TRBJ2-1, with 8 bases identical to TRBD1. Material: PBMCs. CDR3 coding DNA: TGTGCCAGCAGCCAGGTTCCCGGACAGGGAGACAATGAGCAGTTCTTC. Protein product: CASSQVPGQGDNEQFF.